The 19 T cell receptor beta chains below come from one sample, sequenced in a study of blood T cell repertoires in COVID-19. Here immunoSEQ multiplex PCR was the method, and the copy in TCRdb shows in-frame clones only, minus some. Found here are 280,000 or so clones, approximately 90% of them singletons; the top ten hold 6.9%. Sequenced: peripheral blood. The receptors originated from a woman aged 30 to 39 who had recovered from COVID-19.

In this sample, this clone turned up once. This chain connects TRBV4-3 to TRBJ1-2; D is possibly TRBD1 (5 bases). Germline V gene sequence: CDR1 LGHNA, CDR2 YSLEER. The CDR3 covers 16 residues. Trimming pared 4 bases from V and 0 bases from J, leaving 15 bases between. CDR3 sequence: CASSRQRRGANYGYTF. The CDR3 nucleotides are TGCGCCAGCAGCCGTCAAAGGAGGGGAGCTAACTATGGCTACACCTTC.

CDR3 loop: CAWIRWGSGGTDTQYF. CDR3 coding DNA: TGTGCCTGGATTCGATGGGGGAGCGGGGGCACAGATACGCAGTATTTT. The chain carries TRBV30 and TRBJ2-3, with 7 bases fitting TRBD2. CDR3 length: 16 residues. Per germline, CDR1 GTSNPN and CDR2 SVGIG (reference sequence). With 4 bases clipped from V and 1 base from J, the junction kept 11 bases outside the gene matches.

The chain uses TRBV25-1 and TRBJ1-1; D is perhaps TRBD1 (5 bases). Germline CDR1 MGHDK, CDR2 SYGVNS. V dropped 6 bases and J dropped 1 base, with 18 bases sitting between them. This CDR3 has 16 residues. The CDR3 spells CASSPEWGSENTEAFF. The CDR3 nucleotides read TGTGCCAGCAGCCCCGAATGGGGCAGCGAGAACACTGAAGCTTTCTTT.

V usage is TRBV6-5 and J usage is TRBJ1-4; D not resolved. The V gene lost 7 bases and the J gene lost 4 bases, with 10 bases spanning the gap. This CDR3 is built from 13 residues. Per germline, CDR1 MNHEY and CDR2 SVGAGI. CDR3 sequence (DNA): TGTGCCAGCATCCGGGGTTTTAATGAAAAACTGTTTTTT. Amino acid sequence: CASIRGFNEKLFF.

This sequence joins TRBV7-9 and TRBJ1-2; 9 positions agree with TRBD1. This CDR3 spans 14 amino acids. The V segment lost 1 base and the J segment 6 bases; nucleotides outside the gene matches: 3. Germline CDR1 reads SEHNR; CDR2 reads FQNEAQ (reference sequence). CDR3 residues: CASSLDRGHNGYTF. The CDR3 nucleotides read TGTGCCAGCAGCTTAGACAGGGGGCATAATGGCTACACCTTC.

The chain links TRBV9 to TRBJ2-7; D is uncertain. Trimming removed 0 bases at V and 2 bases at J, with 12 bases between. The CDR3 consists of 15 residues. Germline loops: CDR1 SGDLS, CDR2 YYNGEE. The CDR3 spells CASSVEAFPTYEQYF. Written as DNA, the CDR3 is TGTGCCAGCAGCGTAGAAGCGTTCCCCACCTACGAGCAGTACTTC.

The chain recombines TRBV29-1 with TRBJ2-1; 7 bases match TRBD2. CDR3 length: 12 residues. CDR1 is SQVTM and CDR2 is ANQGSEA in the germline V gene. V lost 8 bases, J lost 4 bases, and 5 bases stayed unmatched. CDR3 in amino acids: CSSGTLYNEQFF. Here the CDR3 DNA reads TGCAGCAGCGGGACTCTGTACAATGAGCAGTTCTTC.

This clone occurred a few times. The chain combines TRBV7-2 with TRBJ1-3, with 7 nucleotides matching TRBD1. The V and J ends lost 1 base and 3 bases, in that order; junction bases with no gene match: 6. Germline CDR1 reads SGHTA; CDR2 reads FQGNSA. This CDR3 spans 16 amino acids. The CDR3 sequence is CASSLGQGRGGNTIYF. The CDR3 DNA reads TGTGCCAGCAGCTTAGGACAGGGACGTGGTGGAAACACCATATATTTT. The full variable domain, with the rest looked up from reference TRBV7-2 and TRBJ1-3, is GAGVSQSPSNKVTEKGKDVELRCDPISGHTALYWYRQSLGQGLEFLIYFQGNSAPDKSGLPSDRFSAERTGGSVSTLTIQRTQQEDSAVYLCASSLGQGRGGNTIYFGEGSWLTVV.

The V and J genes are TRBV28 and TRBJ1-4, with no clear D. V gave up 7 bases and J gave up 7 bases, with 13 bases separating them. The V gene's germline CDR1 is MDHEN and CDR2 SYDVKM. The CDR3 covers 13 residues. The CDR3 DNA reads TGTGCCAGCAACTCAGGTATAGGTGAAAAACTGTTTTTT. This gives the protein CASNSGIGEKLFF.

The V call is TRBV29-1, the J call TRBJ2-7; 8 nucleotides match TRBD2. Germline-derived CDR1 and CDR2 are SQVTM and ANQGSEA. The CDR3 is 15 amino acids. V dropped 0 bases and J dropped 0; count of bases not matched to a gene: 4. The CDR3 DNA sequence: TGCAGCGTTGAAGATCCGGGGGGGGGCTCCTACGAGCAGTACTTC. Translating it yields CSVEDPGGGSYEQYF.

This clone has a single count. The chain has TRBV6-5 and TRBJ1-1; maybe TRBD1 (5 bases). Germline values: CDR1 MNHEY, CDR2 SVGAGI. The CDR3 totals 15 residues. Trimming took 10 bases from V and 0 from J, leaving 18 bases between them. The CDR3 is CATGGRWELNTEAFF. DNA of the CDR3: TGTGCCACTGGGGGGAGATGGGAATTGAACACTGAAGCTTTCTTT.

Only a few counts were recorded for this clone. The rearrangement links TRBV10-3 to TRBJ1-6, with 8 bases aligning to TRBD1. Germline V gives CDR1 ENHRY, CDR2 SYGVKD. This CDR3 region has 15 residues. With V trimmed by 2 bases and J by 7 bases, 4 bases remained unmatched. CDR3 protein: CAISEATGGNSPLHF. CDR3 DNA sequence: TGTGCCATCAGTGAGGCCACAGGGGGAAATTCACCCCTCCACTTT.

The chain has TRBV19 and TRBJ1-1; D unclear. The germline CDR1 and CDR2 sequences are LNHDA and SQIVND (reference sequence). Trimming pared 3 bases from V and 3 bases from J, leaving 11 bases between. The CDR3 contains 14 residues. The CDR3 nucleotides are TGTGCCAGTAGTATGACCTCACGGGACACTGAAGCTTTCTTT. Its translation is CASSMTSRDTEAFF.

The V call is TRBV2, the J call TRBJ1-6, with TRBD1 identical over 9 bases. The germline CDR1 and CDR2 sequences are SNHLY and FYNNEI. Trimming at V came to 5 bases and at J to 0 bases, leaving 8 bases not matched to a gene. The CDR3 loop spans 18 amino acids. The CDR3 is CASSPTGGEISYNSPLHF. DNA for the CDR3: TGTGCCAGCAGTCCAACAGGGGGCGAAATCTCCTATAATTCACCCCTCCACTTT.

The chain employs TRBV19 and TRBJ2-7; 9 bases are shared with TRBD2. This CDR3 region has 15 residues. The ends lost 2 bases at V and 2 bases at J; junction bases unmatched: 4. Per germline, CDR1 LNHDA and CDR2 SQIVND (reference sequence). CDR3 in amino acids: CASSIKRGETYEQYF. The CDR3 region has the DNA TGTGCCAGTAGTATAAAGCGGGGGGAAACCTACGAGCAGTACTTC.

The chain links TRBV5-4 to TRBJ1-2; D ambiguous. The CDR3 sequence is 15 residues long. Germline V CDR1 and CDR2: SGHNT, YYREEE (reference sequence). Trimming took 0 bases from V and 6 from J, leaving 15 bases between them. CDR3 residues: CASSLEPGSVNGYTF. The CDR3 DNA is TGTGCCAGCAGCTTGGAACCGGGATCGGTAAATGGCTACACCTTC.

The rearrangement links TRBV24-1 to TRBJ2-2; no firm D call. V lost 8 bases, J lost 1 base, and 7 bases lay in between. Germline CDR1 KGHDR, CDR2 SFDVKD. The CDR3 has 13 residues. Written as DNA, the CDR3 is TGTGCCACCATGTCCGGGAACACCGGGGAGCTGTTTTTT. The encoded protein is CATMSGNTGELFF.

V usage is TRBV15 and J usage is TRBJ2-7; tentatively, D is TRBD2 (6 bases). The CDR3 contains 16 residues. V was clipped by 0 bases and J by 2 bases, with 14 bases between them. Germline CDR1 LNHNV, CDR2 YYDKDF (reference sequence). CDR3 sequence reads: CATSRERGNTPYEQYF. CDR3 nucleotides: TGTGCCACCAGCAGAGAGCGGGGAAACACCCCCTACGAGCAGTACTTC.

This clone was counted a single time. The chain uses TRBV9 and TRBJ2-5, with TRBD1 identical over 9 bases. Losses at the gene ends were 5 bases for V and 4 bases for J; bases not matched to a gene: 9. Germline values: CDR1 SGDLS, CDR2 YYNGEE. CDR3 size: 15 residues. CDR3 coding DNA: TGTGCCAGCAGTTTGACAGGGGGTTTCGGAGAGACCCAGTACTTC. Encoded protein: CASSLTGGFGETQYF.